These 14 T cell receptor beta chains came from one sample sequenced in a study of blood T cell repertoires in COVID-19. Produced via immunoSEQ multiplex PCR; TCRdb's table is partial and in-frame only. The sample records about 96,000 clones, 85% to 90% being singletons. Sequenced: peripheral blood. Receptor source: a human donor with COVID-19, enrolled during active disease. The donor label of this sample is uncertain.

This chain connects TRBV11-2 to TRBJ1-2, with no clear D. V lost 5 bases and J 3 bases, leaving 10 bases between the germline ends. This CDR3 comprises 13 residues. Germline CDR1 SGHAT, CDR2 FQNNGV. CDR3 amino acids: CASSRTGDYGYTF. The CDR3 DNA is TGTGCCAGCAGCAGAACCGGGGACTATGGCTACACCTTC.

This chain uses TRBV5-4 with TRBJ2-7; 8 nucleotides line up with TRBD2. Trimming at V came to 0 bases and at J to 2 bases, leaving 4 bases not matched to a gene. The CDR3 sequence is 15 residues long. The V gene's germline CDR1 is SGHNT and CDR2 YYREEE (reference sequence). Here the CDR3 DNA reads TGTGCCAGCAGCTTGGGCGGGGGGACTCCCTACGAGCAGTACTTC. Protein sequence: CASSLGGGTPYEQYF.

The chain combines TRBV9 with TRBJ1-4; 9 bases map to TRBD1. The CDR3 runs 14 residues. From germline, CDR1 is SGDLS and CDR2 YYNGEE. The V gene end was trimmed by 3 bases and the J gene end by 5 bases; junction bases not matched to a gene: 2. The CDR3 DNA is TGTGCCAGCAGCGCGGACAGGGGAAATGAAAAACTGTTTTTT. Amino acids: CASSADRGNEKLFF.

The V gene is TRBV18, the J gene TRBJ1-2; D may be TRBD1 (5 bases). V gave up 1 base and J gave up 0 bases, with 9 bases separating them. CDR1 KGHSH and CDR2 LQKENI come from the germline V gene. CDR3 length equals 15 residues. The CDR3 nucleotides read TGTGCCAGCTCACCACTTGACAGTCCTAACTATGGCTACACCTTC. This translates into CASSPLDSPNYGYTF.

This rearrangement joins TRBV29-1 to TRBJ2-1; 9 nucleotides agree with TRBD2. This CDR3 region has 17 residues. V lost 1 base to trimming and J lost 5 bases; unmatched junction nucleotides: 12. Germline V lookup: CDR1 SQVTM, CDR2 ANQGSEA. The CDR3 sequence: CSVEVFVTSGPNNEQFF. CDR3 DNA: TGCAGCGTTGAAGTTTTTGTGACTAGCGGCCCAAACAATGAGCAGTTCTTC.

The gene calls are TRBV2 and TRBJ1-4; 10 nucleotides line up with TRBD1. This CDR3 comprises 15 residues. V lost 5 bases and J lost 6; bases outside the gene matches: 6. Germline CDR1 is SNHLY and CDR2 is FYNNEI. In DNA, the CDR3 is TGTGCCAGCAGTAGGACAGGGGGTTCGGATGAAAAACTGTTTTTT. Protein: CASSRTGGSDEKLFF. The entire variable domain, with the rest obtained from reference TRBV2 and TRBJ1-4, is as follows: EPEVTQTPSHQVTQMGQEVILRCVPISNHLYFYWYRQILGQKVEFLVSFYNNEISEKSEIFDDQFSVERPDGSNFTLKIRSTKLEDSAMYFCASSRTGGSDEKLFFGSGTQLSVL.

This sequence joins TRBV25-1 and TRBJ2-7; a possible D gene is TRBD2 (5 bases). The V end lost 5 bases, the J end lost 5 bases, and 19 bases lay between the germline ends. Germline V CDR1 and CDR2: MGHDK, SYGVNS. This CDR3 has 15 amino acids. The CDR3 coding sequence is TGTGCCAGCAGTCGCTCGGGGTCTCTTGAGAACGAGCAGTACTTC. Protein sequence: CASSRSGSLENEQYF.

This chain links TRBV15 with TRBJ2-1; possible D gene TRBD1, 6 bases. CDR1 is LNHNV, CDR2 YYDKDF, per germline (reference sequence). The V end lost 0 bases, the J end lost 3 bases, and 24 bases lay between the germline ends. The CDR3 sequence is 20 residues long. This chain's CDR3 is CATSRDSRGQSLPLYNEQFF. CDR3 bases: TGTGCCACCAGCAGAGATTCTCGTGGACAGAGCCTCCCCCTCTACAATGAGCAGTTCTTC.

The chain joins TRBV10-1 to TRBJ2-7; no reliable D call. Germline-derived CDR1 and CDR2 are WNHNN and SYGVQD (reference sequence). The CDR3 is made up of 14 amino acids. Trimming took 0 bases from V and 4 from J, leaving 10 bases between them. The CDR3 region has the DNA TGCGCCAGCAGTGAGTCTGGGCAGCCTTACGAGCAGTACTTC. It codes for CASSESGQPYEQYF.

This clone came up a few times. The chain combines TRBV11-2 with TRBJ2-5, with 7 bases identical to TRBD2. The trim removed 3 bases at V and 7 bases at J, leaving 5 bases unmatched. Germline CDR1 is SGHAT and CDR2 is FQNNGV. The CDR3 covers 13 residues. CDR3 bases: TGTGCCAGCAGCTTTGCGGGGGATGTGACCCAGTACTTC. Translating it yields CASSFAGDVTQYF.

The V call is TRBV3-1 (or the pseudogene TRBV3-2), the J call TRBJ2-1; 8 positions match TRBD1. The CDR3 is made up of 15 amino acids. The trim removed 5 bases at V and 3 bases at J, leaving 6 bases unmatched. Germline CDR1 LGHDT, CDR2 YNNKEL (reference sequence). CDR3 bases: TGTGCCAGCAGCTCCCCCGGGACAGGCTACAATGAGCAGTTCTTC. It translates to CASSSPGTGYNEQFF.

The chain recombines TRBV6-5 with TRBJ1-5, with 12 bases lining up with TRBD1. This CDR3 contains 14 residues. V was clipped by 5 bases and J by 7 bases; unmatched bases: 3. Germline V gene data show CDR1 as MNHEY and CDR2 as SVGAGI. CDR3 sequence (DNA): TGTGCCAGCAGTCCCGGGACAGGGGGCCAGCCCCAGCATTTT. The encoded protein is CASSPGTGGQPQHF.

The V and J genes are TRBV4-1 and TRBJ1-5; 9 nucleotides agree with TRBD1. Unmatched junction bases numbered 6, after V lost 0 bases and J lost 3 bases. The CDR3 is 17 amino acids. Germline V gives CDR1 MGHRA, CDR2 YSYEKL. The CDR3 coding sequence is TGCGCCAGCAGCCAAGAGGCCGGGACAGGGTACAATCAGCCCCAGCATTTT. Its translation: CASSQEAGTGYNQPQHF.

The CDR3 is CSVERDRGYTF. The CDR3 DNA reads as TGCAGCGTTGAACGGGATCGCGGCTACACCTTC. This sequence joins TRBV29-1 and TRBJ1-2, with unresolved D. The CDR3 covers 11 residues. Trimming removed 2 bases at V and 8 bases at J, with 9 bases between. Per germline, CDR1 SQVTM and CDR2 ANQGSEA.